This T cell receptor beta chain is from a study of cytomegalovirus exposure and HLA in healthy donors. The germline CDR1 and CDR2 sequences are LGHNA and YNFKEQ. CDR3 length: 15 residues. Trimming removed 0 bases from V and 0 bases from J, with 9 bases in between. Both 60 Vbeta primers and 13 Jbeta primers went into the PCR. Measured with immunoSEQ multiplex PCR; TCRdb has only the in-frame clones, and not every one. The profile covers 200,000 or so clones, with 82% appearing a single time and 0.098% taken by the ten largest. The chain is built from TRBV4-2 and TRBJ2-7, with D unclear. The origin of this receptor is a boy younger than 10 in good health and CMV-seronegative. The material sequenced was PBMCs. The CDR3 sequence is CASSQEARPSYEQYF. CDR3 DNA: TGTGCCAGCAGCCAAGAGGCCAGGCCCTCCTACGAGCAGTACTTC.